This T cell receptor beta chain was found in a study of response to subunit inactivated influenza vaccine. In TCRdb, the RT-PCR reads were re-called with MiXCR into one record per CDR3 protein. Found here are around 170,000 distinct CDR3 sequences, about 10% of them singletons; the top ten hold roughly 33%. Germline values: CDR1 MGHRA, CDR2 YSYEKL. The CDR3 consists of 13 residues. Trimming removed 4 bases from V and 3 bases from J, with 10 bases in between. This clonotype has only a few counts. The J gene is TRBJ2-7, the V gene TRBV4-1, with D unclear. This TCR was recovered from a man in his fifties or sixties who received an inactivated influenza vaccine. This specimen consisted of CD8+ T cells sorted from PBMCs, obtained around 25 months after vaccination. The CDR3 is CASSLSKNYEQYF. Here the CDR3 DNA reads TGCGCCAGCAGCCTATCGAAAAACTACGAGCAGTACTTC.